The entry that follows covers one T cell receptor (beta chain) sequence. Its target antigen remains unknown. There are no base qualities to consult, and no much larger clone falls within one base. The sample belongs to a study of cytomegalovirus exposure and HLA in healthy donors (dated 2017 in TCRdb). For context, the study as a whole: In an earlier analysis of 450 to 750 of the donors, about 260 Gb of sequence data and 117 million unique TCR beta sequences from about 190 million T cells were reported. The genetic ancestry cluster associated with self-reported Caucasian donors included around four fifths of the 300 to 400 genotyped donors. Donor age, sex, ethnicity and CMV serostatus were compiled together with the repertoire data. In addition to the first cohort of hundreds of subjects, a separate validation cohort of 120 different subjects was used. To decide whether each TCR beta V gene segment behaved as functional or pseudogenic, an earlier analysis of some 600 of the donors relied on high-throughput TCR beta sequencing. A later analysis re-examined previously published TCR beta repertoires from more than 550 donors and added high-resolution HLA genotyping to investigate patterns of TCR occurrence. HLA typing covered class I and class II loci at four-digit resolution. The study aimed to test whether cataloging public T cell receptors could reveal signatures of past pathogen exposure. The later analysis used no new phenotypic data to find candidate immune exposures, relying instead on TCR beta sequences and their occurrence across donors. A later genetic analysis used genome-wide SNP genotypes for about three fifths of the 666 donors, treating that subset as a discovery cohort. High-throughput TCR immunosequencing, statistical association of individual TCRs with disease status, and machine learning were combined to predict cytomegalovirus infection status. Among under 450 genotyped donors of the cohort, an average of approximately 230,000 unique TCR beta nucleotide sequences were sequenced per donor, 15% to 20% of them non-productive. About five DR-DQ haplotypes were treated as single units for association and clustering because of strong linkage in the cohort. Typing coverage varied by locus: about 629-640 donors for A, B, C, DRB1 and DQB1; more than 500 for DQA1; approximately 610 for DPA1; approximately 470 for DPB1. An early release that covered roughly 600 HLA-typed donors contained about 290 gigabases of sequencing data and tens of millions of unique TCR sequences. All discovery cohort repertoires had been generated using a single sequencing platform. The study used immunosequencing to profile the T cell repertoires of hundreds of subjects and linked those repertoires to cytomegalovirus serostatus.

Overall study outcomes, separate from this receptor: Compared with the 666-donor mean, donors in an Asian-associated ancestry cluster had fewer N-insertions in productive TCRs, according to a later genetic analysis. According to a later analysis, most CMV-associated TCR beta chains appeared to be HLA-restricted, and the HLA associations seemed to be driven largely by CMV exposure. For the cohort, immune exposure information was limited to CMV serostatus. A further reported finding was that TCR beta sequences accurately predicted the HLA-A and HLA-B alleles for most subjects in the first cohort. Across donors, most TCR sequences were observed very rarely, whereas some public TCRs were present in many individuals. A later analysis found that TCR association rates varied across HLA loci, with DRB1 alleles showing the most associated TCRs and HLA-C alleles the fewest. V-gene and J-gene trimming of TCR beta chains was associated with a missense DCLRE1C variant in a later genetic analysis, and the association was replicated in an independent cohort. Because the 87-base-pair reads could not distinguish some IMGT-functional V segments, including TRBV6-2 and TRBV6-3, those segments were excluded. In the study, 150 to 200 TCR beta chains were listed as associated with cytomegalovirus. Cytomegalovirus status was reported to be diagnosed by the classifier with high specificity and sensitivity in both the original and validation cohorts. A cluster of highly shared sequence variants was judged likely to represent a technical artifact of the sequencing pipeline. Linkage disequilibrium might explain the correlated functional status among segregating V segments, but an unknown experimental factor could not be ruled out. Strong co-occurrence of HLA alleles, especially DR and DQ, made assigning TCR associations to individual alleles difficult. In this cohort, only TCR beta chains were sequenced, and detectable features were limited by the absence of alpha or paired-chain data. The presence/absence analyses assumed that sequencing depth was roughly uniform across donors, and that assumption may not be true. In vitro tests confirmed that a few of the cytomegalovirus-associated TCR beta chains recognize cytomegalovirus antigens. The authors suggested that the approach could potentially be generalized to other disease states and immunological phenotypes. Roughly 17 rarely observed V segments, including chromosome 9 orphons, were excluded from the earlier analysis of almost 600 of the donors because counts were too low. Specific HLA alleles were associated with about 17,000 TCR beta sequences at a false discovery rate of 0.05 in a later analysis. In a later analysis, HLA-associated TCR beta chains showed more clonal expansion and lower generation probabilities than non-associated chains that were equally common. In an earlier analysis of around 600 of the donors, most TCR beta V segments appeared in productive rearrangements about 90% or about 30% of the time, broadly matching IMGT annotations. HLA typing was unavailable for some donors at each locus, so association tests used only the typed subset. In a later analysis, several top co-occurrence clusters were reported to appear linked to parvovirus B19, influenza, CMV and Epstein-Barr virus.

CDR1 and CDR2, looked up from the germline V gene (reference sequence), are LNHDA and SQIVND. The CDR3 contains 12 residues, cysteine and phenylalanine counted. Only the CDR3 DNA stays, 36 bases, in frame from base 1. Germline trimming amounts to 3 bases on V and 7 bases on J, with 2 as the count of junction bases outside the gene matches. The cohort comprised 666 healthy bone marrow donors. At the time of sampling, all cohort members were nominally healthy, though unrecorded immune exposures were likely present. The donor was CMV seronegative and belonged to the group of 352 seronegative cohort members. Each donor provided a peripheral blood sample, and peripheral blood mononuclear cells were used for TCR beta sequencing. Genomic DNA extraction from the blood cell samples was performed with the Qiagen DNeasy Blood Extraction Kit. The library relied on the immunoSEQ multiplex PCR assay. The multiplex PCR relied on a mix of 60 forward primers for TCR Vbeta segments and 13 reverse primers for TCR Jbeta segments. The CDR3 region of rearranged TCR beta genes was amplified from genomic DNA with a multiplex PCR assay. On the Illumina HiSeq System, the amplified TCR beta libraries were sequenced as 87-base-pair reads. Processing in the source paper ran as follows. A later analysis tallied around 87 million unique TCR beta chains across the roughly 610 repertoires, and around 9.9 million of those chains were shared by two or more donors. Raw reads were error-corrected and collapsed into unique sequences with a nearest-neighbor algorithm that merged closely related sequences to remove PCR and sequencing errors. To assign V, D and J gene segments, CDR3 sequences were aligned to IMGT reference sequences. For a sequence to be retained, at least a six-nucleotide match to both a V gene segment and a J gene segment was required. A rearrangement counted as productive if the CDR3 had no stop codons and remained in frame with V and J, and every other rearrangement counted as non-productive. CDR3 was defined by IMGT convention, running from the second conserved V-encoded cysteine to the conserved J-encoded phenylalanine. Sequences without an unambiguous match to a single V gene segment were excluded from the earlier analysis of about 640 of the donors. In an earlier analysis of 587 of the donors, V segments were called functional above 56.7% productive rearrangements and were called segregating when the between-donor standard deviation exceeded 5%. A statistical classification framework was developed to diagnose cytomegalovirus status using the catalog of TCR beta chain sequences. In a later analysis, TCR nucleotide sequences were compared against IMGT/GENE-DB human TR gene sequences so that V and J genes could be assigned. In a later analysis, CDR3 sequences and most-parsimonious VDJ recombination scenarios were assigned using the TCRdist pipeline. In a later analysis, each TCR beta chain was defined by its CDR3 amino acid sequence together with its V-gene family, and reads without a unique V-gene family were excluded. In a later analysis, 500 to 700 highly shared, low-generation-probability nucleotide sequences were removed to address suspected cross-contamination and a sequencing artifact. In a later analysis, a clonal expansion index for each public chain was calculated from normalized within-repertoire ranks of inferred template counts. In a later analysis, generation probabilities were computed using a VDJ recombination model fitted to out-of-frame rearrangements, and the results were checked against IGoR. Hypergeometric tests were used in a later analysis to score TCR-TCR, TCR-HLA and TCR-CMV co-occurrence, with a repertoire-size bias correction applied to the TCR pairs. A later analysis estimated false discovery rates by permuting HLA or CMV assignments 20 times. A later analysis grouped co-occurring TCRs with DBSCAN, adding TCRdist sequence similarity when clustering within HLA-allele-positive subsets. Repertoires with fewer than 30,000 or more than 120,000 public chains were left out of co-occurrence clustering, as were five repertoires with anomalous nucleotide sharing. The clones in this table, taken by TCRdb from immuneACCESS, are in-frame only. Not every clone is retained; where verified, under half of the shortfall comes from an unresolved V gene, and the cause of the rest is unknown. That table is the source of V, J and clone size, and D and trimming were worked out from the DNA. This sample holds more than 95,000 clones; around 80% were observed only once. The biggest ten clones account for more than 1.5% of the sample.

The TCR sequence derives from a woman in her 40s in good health and CMV-seronegative. This chain is built from TRBV19 and TRBJ1-1, and 7 junction bases match TRBD1. Sequencing was done on a sample of PBMCs. The DNA sequence reads TGTGCCAGTAGTATTGGACAGGTTGAAGCTTTCTTT. It codes for CASSIGQVEAFF. The CDR3 plus the reference TRBV19 and TRBJ1-1 genes for the other parts give the full variable domain: DGGITQSPKYLFRKEGQNVTLSCEQNLNHDAMYWYRQDPGQGLRLIYYSQIVNDFQKGDIAEGYSVSREKKESFPLTVTSAQKNPTAFYLCASSIGQVEAFFGQGTRLTVV.